Below, 28 T cell receptor beta chains from the same sample are listed, as sequenced in a study of T cells in Graves' hyperthyroidism and ophthalmopathy (dated by TCRdb to about 2019). To prepare the library, multiplex PCR was applied. TCRdb shows the sequencer as Illumina HiSeq 2000. Amplification of TCR beta CDR3 regions was carried out from RNA transcripts. The TCR CDR3 was subjected to a first round of RT-PCR using the HTBI primer set and the Qiagen OneStep RT-PCR kit. TCRdb reanalyzed the raw reads on its own, using fastp at Q25 for trimming and MiXCR for clone calling, and kept in-frame beta chains. When rows share a CDR3 protein, they turn into one entry using the most common DNA and genes. Here the sample has 460,000 or so distinct CDR3 sequences; around 15% occur a single time. In total, the top ten clones hold less than 20% of the sample. The sequenced sample consisted of blood. The receptors come from a woman between 18 and 29 years old with Graves' hyperthyroidism.

The rearrangement joins TRBV7-3 to TRBJ2-1; 9 positions match TRBD1. Per germline, CDR1 SGHTA and CDR2 FQGTGA. The CDR3 loop spans 14 amino acids. The J segment lost 7 bases and the V segment lost 5 bases, leaving 6 bases of the junction unmatched. CDR3 bases: TGTGCCAGCAGCCCAAGGGACAGGGAAAATGAGCAGTTCTTC. Its protein product is CASSPRDRENEQFF.

This clonotype has ten or more counts. This chain joins TRBV12-3 or TRBV12-4 and TRBJ1-5, with 7 bases matching TRBD1. V lost 3 bases and J lost 4; bases outside the gene matches: 3. The CDR3 contains 14 residues. The CDR3 nucleotides are TGTGCCAGCAGTTTTTTGGGACAGAATCAGCCCCAGCATTTT. Amino acids: CASSFLGQNQPQHF.

The CDR3 nucleotides read TGCAGTGCTAACCCCTTAGCTCAGGGGGAAGCGACCCAGTACTTC. Amino acid sequence: CSANPLAQGEATQYF. V gene TRBV20-1 combines with J gene TRBJ2-5; 7 bases align to TRBD1. The CDR3 consists of 15 residues. Per the germline V gene, CDR1 is DFQATT and CDR2 is SNEGSKA (reference sequence). The V gene end was trimmed by 4 bases and the J gene end by 7 bases; junction bases not matched to a gene: 15.

The chain has TRBV19 and TRBJ1-1; D is unresolved. Germline assignment: CDR1 LNHDA and CDR2 SQIVND (reference sequence). Deletions cut 0 bases from V and 10 bases from J, with 12 bases between. The CDR3 sequence is 13 residues long. CDR3 bases: TGTGCCAGTAGTATAGATCGGGGTGTCCCAGCTTTCTTT. It is translated as CASSIDRGVPAFF. Looking up the rest from reference TRBV19 and TRBJ1-1 gives the full variable domain: DGGITQSPKYLFRKEGQNVTLSCEQNLNHDAMYWYRQDPGQGLRLIYYSQIVNDFQKGDIAEGYSVSREKKESFPLTVTSAQKNPTAFYLCASSIDRGVPAFFGQGTRLTVV.

This chain uses TRBV7-9 with TRBJ2-1; D is possibly TRBD2 (6 bases). The CDR3 runs to 17 residues. The V end was cut by 5 bases, the J end by 0 bases, with 17 bases between. Germline V gene sequence: CDR1 SEHNR, CDR2 FQNEAQ (reference sequence). The CDR3 protein is CASSKKGLHSSYNEQFF. In nucleotides, the CDR3 is TGTGCCAGCAGCAAAAAGGGACTGCACAGCTCCTACAATGAGCAGTTCTTC.

The chain joins TRBV10-2 to TRBJ1-1, with 8 bases that match TRBD1. The V and J ends lost 3 bases and 4 bases, in that order; junction bases with no gene match: 13. Germline loops: CDR1 WSHSY, CDR2 SAAADI. There are 17 residues in the CDR3. CDR3 bases: TGCGCCAGCAGTGAACTGAGGCAGGGGGCTCGGGTCACTGAAGCTTTCTTT. It is translated as CASSELRQGARVTEAFF.

The chain is built from TRBV5-8 and TRBJ2-1, with 9 bases that match TRBD2. The CDR3 is 17 residues long. Germline lookup yields CDR1 SGHTS and CDR2 YDEGEE. V was pared by 2 bases and J by 3 bases, with 9 bases of the junction left unmatched. The DNA of the CDR3 is TGTGCCAGCAGCTTTAACGCGGGGGGGATAGACTACAATGAGCAGTTCTTC. It yields the protein CASSFNAGGIDYNEQFF.

This clonotype has only a few counts. The chain employs TRBV9 and TRBJ1-2; D gene unclear. The CDR3 contains 12 residues. Germline V gene lookup returns CDR1 SGDLS and CDR2 YYNGEE. Trimming took off 3 bases at V and 7 bases at J, with 10 bases between the two ends. The CDR3 here is CASSAYGVGYTF. CDR3 sequence (DNA): TGTGCCAGCAGCGCCTACGGAGTTGGCTACACCTTC. The variable domain in full, with the rest retrieved from reference TRBV9 and TRBJ1-2, is DSGVTQTPKHLITATGQRVTLRCSPRSGDLSVYWYQQSLDQGLQFLIQYYNGEERAKGNILERFSAQQFPDLHSELNLSSLELGDSALYFCASSAYGVGYTFGSGTRLTVV.

This clonotype came up many times. This chain connects TRBV11-2 to TRBJ1-1; 7 bases are shared with TRBD1. Germline V lookup: CDR1 SGHAT, CDR2 FQNNGV. The J segment lost 1 base and the V segment lost 5 bases, leaving 16 bases of the junction unmatched. The length of the CDR3 is 18 residues. As DNA, the CDR3 is TGTGCCAGCAGCCCATTCCCTGAGACAGGGTCGGGGAACACTGAAGCTTTCTTT. Its protein is CASSPFPETGSGNTEAFF.

This clonotype was picked up many times. The genes are TRBV11-2 and TRBJ2-7, with TRBD1 matching 8 bases. J was trimmed by 4 bases and V by 1 base; bases with no gene match: 3. In germline, CDR1 is SGHAT, CDR2 FQNNGV. The CDR3 is 14 residues long. The CDR3 here is CASSLGQGLYEQYV. CDR3 nucleotides: TGTGCCAGCAGCTTAGGACAGGGGCTTTACGAGCAGTACGTC.

The sample holds a few counts of this clonotype. V gene TRBV15 combines with J gene TRBJ2-5, with 9 nucleotides matching TRBD2. Trimming cost V 4 bases and J 5 bases; bases outside gene matches: 8. Germline CDR1 reads LNHNV; CDR2 reads YYDKDF (reference sequence). The length of the CDR3 is 15 residues. The CDR3 reads CATSMGSGSFETQYF. The CDR3, as DNA: TGTGCCACCAGCATGGGTAGCGGGAGCTTCGAGACCCAGTACTTC. The variable domain in full, with the rest retrieved from reference TRBV15 and TRBJ2-5, is DAMVIQNPRYQVTQFGKPVTLSCSQTLNHNVMYWYQQKSSQAPKLLFHYYDKDFNNEADTPDNFQSRRPNTSFCFLDIRSPGLGDTAMYLCATSMGSGSFETQYFGPGTRLLVL.

The table lists this clonotype with many counts. The V call is TRBV7-9, the J call TRBJ2-1, with 10 positions matching TRBD1. Trimming at V came to 6 bases and at J to 9 bases, leaving 11 bases not matched to a gene. The germline gives CDR1 SEHNR, CDR2 FQNEAQ (reference sequence). This CDR3 spans 15 amino acids. As DNA, the CDR3 is TGTGCCAGCAGTGGCCATGGGACAGGGGATGGTGAGCAGTTCTTC. This gives the protein CASSGHGTGDGEQFF.

This clonotype was recorded many times. V usage is TRBV7-2 and J usage is TRBJ1-6; TRBD1 might be the D (5 bases). Germline V CDR1 and CDR2: SGHTA, FQGNSA. The CDR3 runs to 14 residues. Between the trimmed V and J ends, which lost 6 bases and 5 bases, there was a span of 11 bases. CDR3 in amino acids: CASSLPGDNSPLHF. DNA of the CDR3: TGTGCCAGCAGTCTCCCGGGGGATAATTCACCCCTCCACTTT.

This clonotype has only a few counts. This chain uses TRBV13 with TRBJ2-1; D is ambiguous. This CDR3 is built from 12 residues. V gave up 2 bases and J gave up 8 bases, with 7 bases separating them. Germline CDR1 reads PRHDT; CDR2 reads FYEKMQ (reference sequence). The CDR3 is CASSLYLDEQFF. CDR3 nucleotides: TGTGCCAGCAGCTTATATCTGGATGAGCAGTTCTTC.

This clonotype has at least ten counts. The CDR3 protein is CASSVGHPKGAPLHF. The CDR3 coding sequence is TGTGCCAGCAGCGTAGGACACCCAAAAGGGGCACCCCTCCACTTT. The chain recombines TRBV9 with TRBJ1-6; the D gene is possibly TRBD1 (5 bases). V was pared by 0 bases and J by 11 bases, with 15 bases between. The CDR3 is made up of 15 amino acids. Looked up from germline, CDR1 is SGDLS and CDR2 is YYNGEE.

In its sample, this clonotype was seen a few times. J is TRBJ1-2 and V is TRBV4-1; 11 bases line up with TRBD1. The CDR3 has 15 amino acids. Losses at the gene ends were 2 bases for V and 6 bases for J; bases not matched to a gene: 5. Per germline, CDR1 MGHRA and CDR2 YSYEKL. In nucleotides, the CDR3 is TGCGCCAGCAGCCAACCCGGGACAGGGGGGAATGGCTACACCTTC. Its protein product is CASSQPGTGGNGYTF.

This clonotype was counted ten times or more. The J gene is TRBJ2-1, the V gene TRBV30; 14 nucleotides align to TRBD2. The germline V gene encodes CDR1 GTSNPN and CDR2 SVGIG (reference sequence). This CDR3 is 16 amino acids long. The ends lost 8 bases at V and 7 bases at J; junction bases unmatched: 13. The CDR3 DNA reads as TGTGCCGGGCGACTAGCGGGAGGGGAGATGAGGAATGAGCAGTTCTTC. Its translation is CAGRLAGGEMRNEQFF.

The CDR3 loop reads CASSLGLPPSYNEQFF. The CDR3 DNA reads as TGTGCCAGCAGTTTAGGACTACCACCCTCCTACAATGAGCAGTTCTTC. The rearrangement joins TRBV6-5 to TRBJ2-1, with TRBD2 as a possible D gene (6 bases). The CDR3 loop spans 16 amino acids. The germline V and J ends were trimmed by 4 bases and 0 bases, with 13 bases remaining between them. Germline V gene data show CDR1 as MNHEY and CDR2 as SVGAGI.

In its sample, this clonotype was seen a few times. The chain links TRBV5-1 to TRBJ1-4; D not certain. CDR3 length: 14 residues. V lost 0 bases and J 3 bases, leaving 6 bases between the germline ends. Germline assignment: CDR1 SGHRS and CDR2 YFSETQ. The CDR3 is CASSLGPANEKLFF. CDR3 DNA sequence: TGCGCCAGCAGCTTGGGGCCGGCTAATGAAAAACTGTTTTTT.

This chain links TRBV12-3 or TRBV12-4 with TRBJ2-1, with 9 nucleotides matching TRBD2. The CDR3 has 16 residues. V dropped 2 bases and J dropped 7; count of bases not matched to a gene: 9. This chain's CDR3 is CASSLRAGGMVNEQFF. The DNA for the CDR3 is TGTGCCAGCAGTTTACGGGCGGGAGGGATGGTGAATGAGCAGTTCTTC.

This clonotype was seen repeatedly, ten times or more. V and J are TRBV2 and TRBJ2-7; 7 nucleotides match TRBD1. CDR3 size: 14 residues. CDR1 and CDR2 from the germline V gene are SNHLY and FYNNEI. J gave up 3 bases and V 5 bases, and 7 bases lay outside the gene matches. CDR3 sequence (DNA): TGTGCCAGCAGTCAAAGACAGGGTTACTACGAGCAGTACTTC. It translates to CASSQRQGYYEQYF. Combining the CDR3 with reference TRBV2 and TRBJ2-7 gives the whole variable domain EPEVTQTPSHQVTQMGQEVILRCVPISNHLYFYWYRQILGQKVEFLVSFYNNEISEKSEIFDDQFSVERPDGSNFTLKIRSTKLEDSAMYFCASSQRQGYYEQYFGPGTRLTVT.

The chain links TRBV12-3 or TRBV12-4 to TRBJ2-6; 9 bases map to TRBD1. Germline trimming cut 6 bases from V and 4 bases from J; bases unmatched to any gene: 7. The CDR3 sequence is 16 residues long. DNA for the CDR3: TGTGCCAGCAGCCGGGACAGGGCGGCCGGGGCCAACGTCCTGACTTTC. The encoded protein is CASSRDRAAGANVLTF.

In regard to this clonotype: A much larger clone sits a single nucleotide away, making a read error possible. The CDR3 nucleotides are TGTGGATCCCACCCGGGACAGGGGGGTCTCGAGCAGTTCTTC. Protein: CGSHPGQGGLEQFF. The chain employs TRBV12-5 and TRBJ2-1; the match to TRBD1 covers 11 bases. Germline loops: CDR1 LGHNT, CDR2 FRNRAP. The CDR3 runs 14 residues. Full variable domain (missing parts from reference TRBV12-5 and TRBJ2-1): DARVTQTPRHKVTEMGQEVTMRCQPILGHNTVFWYRQTMMQGLELLAYFRNRAPLDDSGMPKDRFSAEMPDATLATLKIQPSEPRDSAVYFCGSHPGQGGLEQFFGPGTRLTVL.

This clonotype was seen at least ten times. The genes are TRBV12-5 and TRBJ2-7, with 11 positions matching TRBD1. CDR1 is LGHNT and CDR2 is FRNRAP in the germline V gene. Unmatched junction bases numbered 5, after V lost 5 bases and J lost 2 bases. CDR3 length equals 15 residues. CDR3 DNA: TGTGCTAGTGGTGAGGGACAGGGGGTGGCCTACGAGCAGTACGTC. This codes for CASGEGQGVAYEQYV.

This clonotype was seen repeatedly, ten times or more. V usage is TRBV11-2 and J usage is TRBJ2-3, with 9 bases lining up with TRBD1. CDR3 size: 15 residues. Germline loops: CDR1 SGHAT, CDR2 FQNNGV. V lost 4 bases to trimming and J lost 0 bases; unmatched junction nucleotides: 2. The DNA for the CDR3 is TGTGCCAGCAGCTCCGGACAGGGGAGCACAGATACGCAGTATTTT. This encodes CASSSGQGSTDTQYF.

This clonotype has just a few counts. The CDR3 loop reads CASSQTEYSNQPQHF. CDR3 DNA: TGTGCCAGCAGCCAGACCGAGTATAGCAATCAGCCCCAGCATTTT. The rearrangement links TRBV28 to TRBJ1-5; D remains ambiguous. Trimming shortened V by 6 bases and J by 0 bases, and 12 bases separated the two germline ends. The CDR3 extends over 15 amino acids. Germline V CDR1 and CDR2: MDHEN, SYDVKM.

Many counts were recorded for this clonotype. The gene calls are TRBV20-1 and TRBJ2-1, with 7 bases that match TRBD2. The V gene's germline CDR1 is DFQATT and CDR2 SNEGSKA (reference sequence). The V and J ends lost 5 bases and 5 bases, in that order; junction bases with no gene match: 3. The CDR3 length is 12 residues. As DNA, the CDR3 is TGCAGTGCTCCTAGCGGCAACAATGAGCAGTTCTTC. Amino acid sequence: CSAPSGNNEQFF.

CDR3 DNA sequence: TGTGCCAGCAGCCAAGAGGGGTCTAGCGTTTACAATGAGCAGTTCTTC. It is translated as CASSQEGSSVYNEQFF. The chain joins TRBV3-1 to TRBJ2-1; tentatively, D is TRBD2 (6 bases). Per germline, CDR1 LGHDT and CDR2 YNNKEL (reference sequence). This CDR3 has 16 amino acids. Deletions cut 0 bases from V and 4 bases from J, with 13 bases between.